The clone carrying this T cell receptor (beta chain) was counted a single time. These data belong to a study of blood T cell repertoires in COVID-19. There are 15 residues in the CDR3. This table comes from immunoSEQ multiplex PCR, and its TCRdb copy is limited to in-frame clones, with some not included. The sample has approximately 190,000 clones; 84% are singletons. Sequenced: peripheral blood. This chain joins TRBV21-1 and TRBJ2-5; TRBD1, the table's D call, lacks a check against the DNA. TRBV21-1 is labeled a pseudogene. This TCR derives from a woman between 65 and 79 years old with active or convalescent COVID-19. The CDR3: CASSRQQGAQETQYF. The CDR3 region has the DNA TGTGCCAGCAGCCGCCAACAGGGGGCCCAAGAGACCCAGTACTTC.